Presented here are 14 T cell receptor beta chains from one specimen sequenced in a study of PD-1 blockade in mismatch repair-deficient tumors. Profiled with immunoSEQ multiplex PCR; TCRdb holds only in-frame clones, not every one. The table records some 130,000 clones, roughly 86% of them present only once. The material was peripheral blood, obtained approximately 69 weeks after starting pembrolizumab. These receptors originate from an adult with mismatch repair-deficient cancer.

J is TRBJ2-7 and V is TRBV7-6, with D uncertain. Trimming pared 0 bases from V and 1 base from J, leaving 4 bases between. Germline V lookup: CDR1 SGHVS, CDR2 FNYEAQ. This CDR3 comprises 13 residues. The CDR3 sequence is CASSLAGSYEQYF. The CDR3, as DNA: TGTGCCAGCAGCTTAGCGGGATCCTACGAGCAGTACTTC. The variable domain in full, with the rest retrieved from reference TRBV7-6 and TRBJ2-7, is GAGVSQSPRYKVTKRGQDVALRCDPISGHVSLYWYRQALGQGPEFLTYFNYEAQQDKSGLPNDRFSAERPEGSISTLTIQRTEQRDSAMYRCASSLAGSYEQYFGPGTRLTVT.

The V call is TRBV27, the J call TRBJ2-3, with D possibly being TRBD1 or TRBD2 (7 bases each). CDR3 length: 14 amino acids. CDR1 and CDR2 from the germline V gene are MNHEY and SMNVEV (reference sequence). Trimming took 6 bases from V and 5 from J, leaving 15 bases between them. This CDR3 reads CASSRGGGGDTQYF. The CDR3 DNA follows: TGTGCCAGCAGCCGAGGGGGCGGGGGAGATACGCAGTATTTT.

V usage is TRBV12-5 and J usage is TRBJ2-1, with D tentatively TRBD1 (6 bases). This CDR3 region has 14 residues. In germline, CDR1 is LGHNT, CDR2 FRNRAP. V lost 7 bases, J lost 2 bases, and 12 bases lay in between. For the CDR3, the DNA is TGTGCTAGTGTAATAGGGGGAACCTACAATGAGCAGTTCTTC. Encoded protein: CASVIGGTYNEQFF.

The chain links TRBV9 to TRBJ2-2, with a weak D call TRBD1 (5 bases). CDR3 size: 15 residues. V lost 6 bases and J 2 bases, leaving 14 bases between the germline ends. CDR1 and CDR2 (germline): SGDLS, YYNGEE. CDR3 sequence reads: CASTGPTGNTGELFF. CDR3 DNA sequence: TGTGCCAGCACGGGCCCAACAGGAAACACCGGGGAGCTGTTTTTT.

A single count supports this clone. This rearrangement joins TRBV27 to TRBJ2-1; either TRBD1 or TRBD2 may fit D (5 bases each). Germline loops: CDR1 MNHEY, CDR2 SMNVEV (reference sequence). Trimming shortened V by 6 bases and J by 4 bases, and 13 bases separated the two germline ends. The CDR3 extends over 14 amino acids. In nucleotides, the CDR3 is TGTGCCAGCAGGGTTGCCGGGACGTACAATGAGCAGTTCTTC. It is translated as CASRVAGTYNEQFF.

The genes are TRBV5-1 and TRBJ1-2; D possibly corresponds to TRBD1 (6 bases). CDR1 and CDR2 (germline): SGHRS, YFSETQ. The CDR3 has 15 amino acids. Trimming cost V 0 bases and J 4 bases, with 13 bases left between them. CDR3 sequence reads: CASSLEVGGGYGYTF. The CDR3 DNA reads TGCGCCAGCAGCTTGGAGGTGGGGGGCGGCTATGGCTACACCTTC.

This chain's CDR3 is CASSLGERNTEAFF. CDR3 DNA sequence: TGTGCCAGCAGCTTAGGGGAAAGAAACACTGAAGCTTTCTTT. The rearrangement uses TRBV7-9 and TRBJ1-1; no reliable D call. This CDR3 region has 14 residues. Trimming pared 1 base from V and 2 bases from J, leaving 8 bases between. Looked up from germline, CDR1 is SEHNR and CDR2 is FQNEAQ (reference sequence).

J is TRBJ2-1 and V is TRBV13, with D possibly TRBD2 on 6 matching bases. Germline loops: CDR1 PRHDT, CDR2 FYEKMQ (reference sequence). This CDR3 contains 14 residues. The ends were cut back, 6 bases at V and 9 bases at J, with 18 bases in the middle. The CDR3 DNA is TGTGCCAGCAGAAGGGAGGTTGAGTGGAGTGAGCAGTTCTTC. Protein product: CASRREVEWSEQFF.

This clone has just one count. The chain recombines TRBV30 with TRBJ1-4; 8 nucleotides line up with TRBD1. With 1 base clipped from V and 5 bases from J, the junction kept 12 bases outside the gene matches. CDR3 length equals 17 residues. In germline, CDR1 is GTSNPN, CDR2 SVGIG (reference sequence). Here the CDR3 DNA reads TGTGCCTGGAGTGGTAGCCAGGGGGCTTATTTGAATGAAAAACTGTTTTTT. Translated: CAWSGSQGAYLNEKLFF.

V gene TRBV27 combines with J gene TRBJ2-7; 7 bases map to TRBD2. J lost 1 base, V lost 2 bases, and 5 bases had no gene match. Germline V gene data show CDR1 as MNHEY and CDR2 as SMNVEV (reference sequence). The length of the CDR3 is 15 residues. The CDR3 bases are TGTGCCAGCAGTTTACAAGCGGGGCTATCCTACGAGCAGTACTTC. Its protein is CASSLQAGLSYEQYF.

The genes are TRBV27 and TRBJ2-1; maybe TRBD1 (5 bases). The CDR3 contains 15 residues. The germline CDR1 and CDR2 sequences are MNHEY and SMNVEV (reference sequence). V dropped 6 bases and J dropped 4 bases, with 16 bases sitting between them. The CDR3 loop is CASRGFGQVYNEQFF. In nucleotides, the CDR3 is TGTGCCAGCAGGGGGTTCGGACAAGTGTACAATGAGCAGTTCTTC.

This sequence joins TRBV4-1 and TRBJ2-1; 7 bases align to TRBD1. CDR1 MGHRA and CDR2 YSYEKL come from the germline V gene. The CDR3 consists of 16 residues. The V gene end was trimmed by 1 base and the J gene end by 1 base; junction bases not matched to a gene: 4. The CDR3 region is CASSQGPGQSYNEQFF. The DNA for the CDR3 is TGCGCCAGCAGCCAAGGACCGGGACAGTCCTACAATGAGCAGTTCTTC.

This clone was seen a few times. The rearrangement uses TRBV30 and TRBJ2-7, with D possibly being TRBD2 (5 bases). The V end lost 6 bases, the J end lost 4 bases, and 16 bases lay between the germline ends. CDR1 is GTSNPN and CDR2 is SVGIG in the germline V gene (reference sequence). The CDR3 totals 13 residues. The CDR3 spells CACRTVGYYEQYF. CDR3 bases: TGTGCCTGTAGGACTGTGGGGTATTACGAGCAGTACTTC.

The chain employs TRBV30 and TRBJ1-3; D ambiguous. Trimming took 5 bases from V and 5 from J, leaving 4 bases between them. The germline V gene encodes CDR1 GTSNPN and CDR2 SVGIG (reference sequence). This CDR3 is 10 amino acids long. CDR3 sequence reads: CAWSRNTIYF. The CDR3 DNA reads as TGTGCCTGGTCCCGAAACACCATATATTTT.